This T cell receptor beta chain derives from a study of blood T cell repertoires in COVID-19. The repertoire was sequenced with immunoSEQ multiplex PCR; TCRdb's copy has only in-frame clones and lacks some. The sample yields a few hundred thousand clones, around nine tenths seen once. This CDR3 is built from 13 residues. The germline V gene encodes CDR1 MNHEY and CDR2 SMNVEV (reference sequence). V was cut by 5 bases and J by 7 bases, with 14 bases left in between. The TCR originated in a young woman who had been exposed to COVID-19. The rearrangement links TRBV27 to TRBJ1-2; D unclear. The sequencing input was PBMCs or T cells enriched from blood (not recorded which). The CDR3 reads CASSPLSRPGYTF. The DNA for the CDR3 is TGTGCCAGCAGTCCCCTCTCCAGGCCTGGCTACACCTTC.